A selection of T cell receptor beta chains follows, all from one sample in a study of CD8 T cells in Susac syndrome. Using its own MiXCR run on the immunoSEQ multiplex PCR reads, TCRdb lists one record per CDR3 protein. The sample contains about 250,000 distinct CDR3 sequences, around 95% of which appear only once. The material sequenced was CD4+ T cells from PBMCs. The receptors originated from a human donor with multiple sclerosis. CDR3s include the opening cysteine and the closing phenylalanine or tryptophan. The D gene is left open where the match is weak. Clone size is given for some rows only: seen once, a few or many times, or a class if the clone is expanded.

v_gene	d_gene	len	abundance	j_gene	CDR3nt	CDR3aa
TRBV20-1	-	14	-	TRBJ2-5	TGCAGTGCTACTAAAAAAACAGAGTTAGTTACCCAGTACTTC	CSATKKTELVTQYF
TRBV15	-	14	-	TRBJ2-1	TGTGCCACCAGCCCTGGGACAAATTACAATGAGCAGTTCTTC	CATSPGTNYNEQFF
TRBV7-9	-	14	-	TRBJ2-3	TGTGCCAGCAGCCCGGGTGGGTCCGCAGATACGCAGTATTTT	CASSPGGSADTQYF
TRBV11-2	-	13	-	TRBJ1-1	TGTGCCAGCAGCCAGCGGATGAACACTGAAGCTTTCTTT	CASSQRMNTEAFF
TRBV11-2	-	14	-	TRBJ1-3	TGTGCCAGCAGCAACCGACAGGAACTTAACACCATATATTTT	CASSNRQELNTIYF
TRBV20-1	-	15	-	TRBJ2-5	TGCAGTGCGCTCCCCGGTGATGTTTCCAGGGAGACCCAGTACTTC	CSALPGDVSRETQYF
TRBV4-1	-	14	-	TRBJ2-7	TGCGCCAGCAGCCAAGATGGAGCGAACTACGAGCAGTACTTC	CASSQDGANYEQYF
TRBV9	TRBD2	13	-	TRBJ2-1	TGTGCCAGCAGCGTAGGGGGGGGGAATGAGCAGTTCTTC	CASSVGGGNEQFF
TRBV9	-	16	-	TRBJ1-3	TGTGCCAGCAGCCCTCGAGATCGGCGTTTTGGAAACACCATATATTTT	CASSPRDRRFGNTIYF
TRBV27	TRBD1	18	-	TRBJ1-2	TGTGCCAGCAGTTTATCCGGGACAGGGCCGGGGGCTAACTATGGCTACACCTTC	CASSLSGTGPGANYGYTF
TRBV24-1	TRBD1	15	once	TRBJ2-1	TGTGCCACCAGTGATATCGGGACAGGTAACAATGAGCAGTTCTTC	CATSDIGTGNNEQFF
TRBV9	-	13	-	TRBJ2-2	TGTGCCAGCAGCCCGGGCCCCGACGGGGAGCTGTTTTTT	CASSPGPDGELFF
TRBV12-3/TRBV12-4	-	12	-	TRBJ1-1	TGTGCCAGCAGTTCAAGGAGCACTGAAGCTTTCTTT	CASSSRSTEAFF
TRBV7-8	-	15	-	TRBJ2-5	TGTGCCAGCAGCCTACAGCGTCCCAAGGAAGAGACCCAGTACTTC	CASSLQRPKEETQYF
TRBV4-1	TRBD1	16	-	TRBJ2-2	TGCGCCAGCAGCCAAGACCAGGGGGCGAACACCGGGGAGCTGTTTTTT	CASSQDQGANTGELFF
TRBV12-3/TRBV12-4	-	18	once	TRBJ1-3	TGTGCCAGCAGTTTAGACTCGGAGGCGGAGAGCTCTGGAAACACCATATATTTT	CASSLDSEAESSGNTIYF
TRBV3-1	-	15	-	TRBJ2-5	TGTGCCAGCAGCCAAGATCGGGCAGGGATAGAGACCCAGTACTTC	CASSQDRAGIETQYF
TRBV20-1	-	15	-	TRBJ1-1	TGCAGTGCTAGAGATATTGGGCAGGGGAACACTGAAGCTTTCTTT	CSARDIGQGNTEAFF
TRBV20-1	TRBD2	19	-	TRBJ2-1	TGCAGTGCTAGAGGCGCAGGTGGGACTAGCGGGGGGCGCTACAATGAGCAGTTCTTC	CSARGAGGTSGGRYNEQFF
TRBV12-3/TRBV12-4	-	16	-	TRBJ1-1	TGTGCCAGCAGTCCACCGGGCAGTTTGAGACGGACTGAAGCTTTCTTT	CASSPPGSLRRTEAFF
TRBV5-1	TRBD1	14	-	TRBJ2-5	TGCGCCAGCAGCCAGGGACAGGTGGGAGAGACCCAGTACTTC	CASSQGQVGETQYF
TRBV5-1	-	16	once	TRBJ2-2	TGCGCCAGCAGCTTGTCCCCCCTGACGGGCACCGGGGAGCTGTTTTTT	CASSLSPLTGTGELFF
TRBV2	TRBD2	14	-	TRBJ2-1	TGTGCCAGCAGTGATCGGGGGAGGGCGGGAGAGCAGTTCTTC	CASSDRGRAGEQFF
TRBV7-9	TRBD2	17	-	TRBJ2-5	TGTGCCAGCAGCTCGACAACTAGCGGGGTAATATCTGAGACCCAGTACTTC	CASSSTTSGVISETQYF
TRBV28	TRBD1	18	-	TRBJ2-6	TGTGCCAGCAGGGGTACGGCAGGACAGGGCTCTGGGGCCAACGTCCTGACTTTC	CASRGTAGQGSGANVLTF
TRBV28	-	16	-	TRBJ2-7	TGTGCCAGCAGTCAACCGGGACGGAGATCAACCTACGAGCAGTACTTC	CASSQPGRRSTYEQYF
TRBV7-9	-	12	-	TRBJ2-5	TGTGCCAGCAGCTCCTCCACGGAGACCCAGTACTTC	CASSSSTETQYF
TRBV20-1	-	13	-	TRBJ2-3	TGCAGTGCAAGGGACACCCGCACAGATACGCAGTATTTT	CSARDTRTDTQYF
TRBV2	-	14	-	TRBJ1-5	TGTGCCAGCAGTGAACCCCCGGGGGGGCAGCCCCAGCATTTT	CASSEPPGGQPQHF
TRBV28	-	21	-	TRBJ2-7	TGTGCCAGCAGTCTACCCCGGGGCCGCTCGGGGGCTAGCCCTCTGATAAGCGAGCAGTACTTC	CASSLPRGRSGASPLISEQYF
TRBV30	TRBD1	15	-	TRBJ1-6	TGTGCCTGGAGTCCAGACAGGGCCAGTAATTCACCCCTCCACTTT	CAWSPDRASNSPLHF
TRBV3-1	-	13	-	TRBJ2-3	TGTGCCAGCAGCCAAGCCCGACGAGATACGCAGTATTTT	CASSQARRDTQYF
TRBV19	-	16	-	TRBJ1-3	TGTGCCAGTATCAAGGGGCATCCCGAAACTGGAAACACCATATATTTT	CASIKGHPETGNTIYF
TRBV12-3/TRBV12-4	-	12	-	TRBJ2-3	TGTGCCAGCAGTTTACCGGGGAATACGCAGTATTTT	CASSLPGNTQYF
TRBV28	-	15	-	TRBJ2-2	TGTGCCAGCAGGGGGGGACACCCGAACACCGGGGAGCTGTTTTTT	CASRGGHPNTGELFF
TRBV6-1	TRBD1	14	-	TRBJ1-3	TGTGCCAGCAAACGGGACAGGGATGGAAACACCATATATTTT	CASKRDRDGNTIYF
TRBV5-1	TRBD2	17	-	TRBJ2-5	TGCGCCAGCAGCTTGGGACTAGCGAATCGAGGAGGAGAGACCCAGTACTTC	CASSLGLANRGGETQYF
TRBV24-1	TRBD2	19	-	TRBJ2-1	TGTGCCACCAGTGATTTTCCGGGGAGTTCGGGAGGGGGTATCAATGAGCAGTTCTTC	CATSDFPGSSGGGINEQFF
TRBV6-2/TRBV6-3	-	14	-	TRBJ1-5	TGTGCCAGCAGTCCGGACCTCCGTCTACAGCCCCAGCATTTT	CASSPDLRLQPQHF
TRBV7-2	-	17	-	TRBJ1-1	TGTGCCAGCAGCTTAGCACGTTGGGCCGGGATGAACACTGAAGCTTTCTTT	CASSLARWAGMNTEAFF
TRBV6-5	TRBD1	18	-	TRBJ1-3	TGTGCCAGCAGTTACACTCGAGCAACAGGGGCCTCTGGAAACACCATATATTTT	CASSYTRATGASGNTIYF